These 26 T cell receptor beta chains came from one sample sequenced in a study of blood T cell repertoires in COVID-19. Using immunoSEQ multiplex PCR, the repertoire was profiled, and TCRdb retains in-frame clones only, with some absent. The data show around 200,000 clones, around 83% seen once. The specimen was peripheral blood. The receptor set was obtained from a man in his forties with active or convalescent COVID-19.

A few counts support this clone. V gene TRBV7-6 combines with J gene TRBJ1-6; D may be TRBD1 (6 bases). Germline V gene sequence: CDR1 SGHVS, CDR2 FNYEAQ. The germline V and J ends were trimmed by 5 bases and 9 bases, with 17 bases remaining between them. The CDR3 is 15 residues long. CDR3 sequence (DNA): TGTGCCAGCAGCCAACAAACAGGGAGTAGTTCACCCCTCCACTTT. Translated: CASSQQTGSSSPLHF.

This rearrangement joins TRBV11-1 to TRBJ1-5; no firm D call. Per germline, CDR1 SGHAT and CDR2 FQDESV (reference sequence). V dropped 0 bases and J dropped 5 bases, with 5 bases sitting between them. The CDR3 runs 13 residues. The CDR3 DNA is TGTGCCAGCAGCTTAGCTACGGATCAGCCCCAGCATTTT. Amino acid sequence: CASSLATDQPQHF. Full variable domain (missing parts from reference TRBV11-1 and TRBJ1-5): EAEVAQSPRYKITEKSQAVAFWCDPISGHATLYWYRQILGQGPELLVQFQDESVVDDSQLPKDRFSAERLKGVDSTLKIQPAELGDSAMYLCASSLATDQPQHFGDGTRLSIL.

The CDR3 loop reads CASSVDRDHEQYF. The CDR3 DNA reads TGTGCCAGTAGTGTGGACAGGGACCACGAGCAGTACTTC. The genes are TRBV19 and TRBJ2-7; 8 bases line up with TRBD1. The V gene end was trimmed by 5 bases and the J gene end by 5 bases; junction bases not matched to a gene: 5. The CDR3 is 13 residues long. Germline V CDR1 and CDR2: LNHDA, SQIVND (reference sequence).

This clone was observed a few times. In DNA form, the CDR3 reads TGTGCCAGCAGTTGGGACAAAAATAACTATGGCTACACCTTC. Amino acids: CASSWDKNNYGYTF. The rearrangement joins TRBV6-5 to TRBJ1-2, with D possibly TRBD1 on 6 matching bases. V shed 4 bases and J shed 1 base, with 10 bases lying between them. This CDR3 comprises 14 residues. CDR1 and CDR2 from the germline V gene are MNHEY and SVGAGI.

V gene TRBV15 combines with J gene TRBJ1-5; TRBD1 matches 12 bases. With V trimmed by 7 bases and J by 6 bases, 7 bases remained unmatched. This CDR3 comprises 15 residues. Germline-derived CDR1 and CDR2 are LNHNV and YYDKDF (reference sequence). CDR3 sequence reads: CATNVGQGASQPQHF. The CDR3 DNA reads as TGTGCCACCAACGTGGGACAGGGGGCAAGTCAGCCCCAGCATTTT.

The gene calls are TRBV24-1 and TRBJ2-3; 8 bases map to TRBD1. CDR1 and CDR2 from the germline V gene are KGHDR and SFDVKD. With 5 bases clipped from V and 6 bases from J, the junction kept 15 bases outside the gene matches. The CDR3 consists of 17 residues. In DNA, the CDR3 is TGTGCCACCAGTGGCCACACGGACAGGGATAATTGGGATACGCAGTATTTT. It is translated as CATSGHTDRDNWDTQYF.

The CDR3 sequence: CASSLGLAGGEQYF. CDR3 DNA: TGCGCCAGCAGCTTGGGACTAGCGGGAGGCGAGCAGTACTTC. The chain carries TRBV5-1 and TRBJ2-7; 13 bases map to TRBD2. Trimming removed 0 bases from V and 6 bases from J; junction bases left unmatched: 0. This CDR3 has 14 residues. Germline CDR1 SGHRS, CDR2 YFSETQ.

The chain has TRBV14 and TRBJ1-1; D gene unclear. The V end lost 5 bases, the J end lost 4 bases, and 17 bases lay between the germline ends. This CDR3 spans 15 amino acids. Germline CDR1 SGHDN, CDR2 FVKESK. The CDR3 DNA reads as TGTGCCAGCAGCTTTTTTGGCGCCGGGAGCACTGAAGCTTTCTTT. This codes for CASSFFGAGSTEAFF.

The chain carries TRBV7-3 and TRBJ2-1; 8 positions agree with TRBD1. CDR1 and CDR2 from the germline V gene are SGHTA and FQGTGA. V was clipped by 2 bases and J by 6 bases; unmatched bases: 6. The CDR3 contains 15 residues. CDR3 nucleotide sequence: TGTGCCAGCAGCTTAGTGGCAGGGGGCTTCAATGAGCAGTTCTTC. This translates into CASSLVAGGFNEQFF.

The chain recombines TRBV5-1 with TRBJ2-5, with TRBD2 identical over 7 bases. There are 14 residues in the CDR3. Unmatched junction bases numbered 3, after V lost 0 bases and J lost 4 bases. CDR1 is SGHRS, CDR2 YFSETQ, per germline. CDR3 nucleotide sequence: TGCGCCAGCAGCTTGGGGGAGGGCCGAGAGACCCAGTACTTC. The encoded protein is CASSLGEGRETQYF.

The chain employs TRBV11-2 and TRBJ2-7; maybe TRBD1 (6 bases). There are 15 residues in the CDR3. V dropped 0 bases and J dropped 0 bases, with 9 bases sitting between them. In germline, CDR1 is SGHAT, CDR2 FQNNGV. CDR3 sequence reads: CASSLDPGVSYEQYF. CDR3 sequence (DNA): TGTGCCAGCAGCTTAGATCCAGGGGTCTCCTACGAGCAGTACTTC.

The chain joins TRBV29-1 to TRBJ1-1; D unclear. The CDR3 sequence is 11 residues long. Deletions cut 6 bases from V and 7 bases from J, with 12 bases between. Per the germline V gene, CDR1 is SQVTM and CDR2 is ANQGSEA. The CDR3 region has the DNA TGCAGCGTGATGGGTGGGCGTGAAGCTTTCTTT. Protein sequence: CSVMGGREAFF.

This clone was seen a single time. CDR3 residues: CASSKDRVNTEAFF. The CDR3 bases are TGTGCCAGCAGTAAGGACAGAGTGAACACTGAAGCTTTCTTT. This chain links TRBV28 with TRBJ1-1; D may be TRBD1 (6 bases). The CDR3 runs to 14 residues. CDR1 is MDHEN and CDR2 is SYDVKM in the germline V gene. Trimming took 5 bases from V and 0 from J, leaving 10 bases between them.

J is TRBJ1-4 and V is TRBV18, with no clear D. Trimming took off 6 bases at V and 6 bases at J, with 14 bases between the two ends. Germline V gene data show CDR1 as KGHSH and CDR2 as LQKENI. This CDR3 region has 14 residues. The CDR3 DNA reads as TGTGCCAGCTCGCACGTTCAGAGGGATGAAAAACTGTTTTTT. This sequence encodes CASSHVQRDEKLFF.

The chain has TRBV10-3 and TRBJ2-7; possibly TRBD2 for D (7 bases). V was cut by 2 bases and J by 5 bases, with 19 bases left in between. CDR3 length equals 16 residues. The V gene's germline CDR1 is ENHRY and CDR2 SYGVKD. This CDR3 is CAISERGGEGVNEQYF. The CDR3 region has the DNA TGTGCCATCAGTGAGCGAGGCGGGGAGGGGGTCAACGAGCAGTACTTC.

This chain uses TRBV5-1 with TRBJ2-7, with TRBD2 as a possible D gene (6 bases). The CDR3 length is 15 residues. The germline V gene encodes CDR1 SGHRS and CDR2 YFSETQ. V lost 4 bases and J 0 bases, leaving 14 bases between the germline ends. CDR3: CASSPLATSSYEQYF. For the CDR3, the DNA is TGCGCCAGCAGCCCGCTAGCGACCAGCTCCTACGAGCAGTACTTC.

The chain is built from TRBV30 and TRBJ2-3; TRBD2 matches 7 bases. J lost 1 base, V lost 2 bases, and 3 bases had no gene match. Germline-derived CDR1 and CDR2 are GTSNPN and SVGIG (reference sequence). There are 14 residues in the CDR3. The CDR3 loop reads CAWSTAGGTDTQYF. The CDR3 nucleotides are TGTGCCTGGAGTACGGCGGGGGGCACAGATACGCAGTATTTT.

This chain links TRBV15 with TRBJ1-1, with unresolved D. The CDR3 is made up of 11 amino acids. CDR1 and CDR2 from the germline V gene are LNHNV and YYDKDF (reference sequence). V dropped 0 bases and J dropped 8 bases, with 4 bases sitting between them. CDR3 in DNA: TGTGCCACCAGCAGAGAGGGCGAAGCTTTCTTT. Amino acids: CATSREGEAFF.

In its sample, this clone was seen a few times. The rearrangement uses TRBV5-1 and TRBJ2-3; 12 bases are shared with TRBD2. J gave up 4 bases and V 4 bases, and 7 bases lay outside the gene matches. This CDR3 spans 16 amino acids. Germline CDR1 is SGHRS and CDR2 is YFSETQ. DNA for the CDR3: TGCGCCAGCAGCCCGGGGACTAGCGGGCGCCCAGATACGCAGTATTTT. Amino acids: CASSPGTSGRPDTQYF.

This clone was detected only a few times. The rearrangement joins TRBV7-9 to TRBJ2-1; TRBD2 agrees at 11 bases. CDR1 is SEHNR and CDR2 is FQNEAQ in the germline V gene (reference sequence). With 5 bases clipped from V and 4 bases from J, the junction kept 4 bases outside the gene matches. This CDR3 region has 15 residues. As DNA, the CDR3 is TGTGCCAGCAGCCCGACTAGCGGGGCTTACAATGAGCAGTTCTTC. This translates into CASSPTSGAYNEQFF.

This chain joins TRBV2 and TRBJ2-2, with D possibly TRBD1 on 5 matching bases. This CDR3 has 14 amino acids. V was clipped by 3 bases and J by 4 bases, with 9 bases between them. The V gene's germline CDR1 is SNHLY and CDR2 FYNNEI. CDR3 in DNA: TGTGCCAGCAGTGAGATTAGGGGCACCGGGGAGCTGTTTTTT. Translated: CASSEIRGTGELFF.

The J gene is TRBJ2-7, the V gene TRBV7-3, with D possibly matching TRBD1 (6 bases). Deletions cut 2 bases from V and 6 bases from J, with 14 bases between. Germline CDR1 is SGHTA and CDR2 is FQGTGA. The CDR3 runs to 14 residues. The CDR3 protein is CASSLQGLGGEQYF. The CDR3 DNA reads as TGTGCCAGCAGCTTACAGGGGCTCGGAGGCGAGCAGTACTTC.

The chain has TRBV10-2 and TRBJ1-5, with a weak D call TRBD1 (5 bases). V shed 6 bases and J shed 1 base, with 10 bases lying between them. Germline V gene data show CDR1 as WSHSY and CDR2 as SAAADI. The CDR3 loop spans 14 amino acids. The CDR3 is CASRDKLSNQPQHF. The CDR3 nucleotides are TGCGCCAGCAGGGACAAATTGAGCAATCAGCCCCAGCATTTT.

This chain uses TRBV9 with TRBJ1-4, with 10 bases aligning to TRBD1. Germline CDR1 SGDLS, CDR2 YYNGEE. After removal of 4 bases from V and 3 bases from J, the junction contained 6 bases not matched to a gene. The CDR3 loop spans 16 amino acids. DNA of the CDR3: TGTGCCAGCAGCACGGGACAGGGGATCCCTAATGAAAAACTGTTTTTT. Protein sequence: CASSTGQGIPNEKLFF.

The rearrangement joins TRBV20-1 to TRBJ2-7; 7 bases fit TRBD2. J gave up 1 base and V 3 bases, and 9 bases lay outside the gene matches. This CDR3 has 15 residues. CDR1 and CDR2 from the germline V gene are DFQATT and SNEGSKA (reference sequence). This CDR3 reads CSASGGGRLSYEQYF. The CDR3 region has the DNA TGCAGTGCTAGTGGGGGAGGGAGACTATCCTACGAGCAGTACTTC.

The chain uses TRBV4-1 and TRBJ2-5; TRBD2 matches at 10 bases. CDR3 size: 16 residues. Per the germline V gene, CDR1 is MGHRA and CDR2 is YSYEKL. Germline trimming cut 0 bases from V and 5 bases from J; bases unmatched to any gene: 6. The CDR3 nucleotides are TGCGCCAGCAGCCAAGAGGGAGCGGGAGGGGACGAGACCCAGTACTTC. Residues: CASSQEGAGGDETQYF.